The T cell receptor beta chain under discussion was sequenced for a study of cytomegalovirus exposure and HLA in healthy donors. From germline, CDR1 is SGHDT and CDR2 YYEEEE. V shed 1 base and J 0 bases; nucleotides not matched to a gene: 7. This CDR3 is 16 amino acids long. Amplification used 60 Vbeta primers and 13 Jbeta primers. The protocol was immunoSEQ multiplex PCR, while the TCRdb copy is restricted to in-frame clones and leaves out a portion. Its table records approximately 140,000 clones. V and J are TRBV5-6 and TRBJ2-7; 7 bases are a match to TRBD1. The sequence derives from a man aged 35 to 55 in good health and CMV-seronegative. Specimen: PBMCs. CDR3 sequence: CASSLRMTGSSYEQYF. The CDR3 DNA sequence: TGTGCCAGCAGCTTGCGGATGACAGGGAGCTCCTACGAGCAGTACTTC.